Each of the 26 T cell receptor beta chains below was sequenced from the same sample in a study of metastatic and nonmetastatic thyroid tumors. Patients underwent thyroid surgery, and none had received any treatment before it. TCRdb recomputed clones from the PCR reads via MiXCR. Altogether 7,500 to 10,000 clones are present, around 30% being singletons, with the ten largest covering roughly 13%. The sequenced material came from adjacent normal tissue. These receptors all stem from a female donor with papillary thyroid cancer or a benign thyroid nodule (not recorded which). Some clones in this sample may be carry-over from other donors' samples.

By proportion, this clone is medium-sized. This rearrangement joins TRBV7-2 to TRBJ2-5, with TRBD2 as a possible D gene (6 bases). The V gene's germline CDR1 is SGHTA and CDR2 FQGNSA. The CDR3 has 15 amino acids. V was cut by 3 bases and J by 4 bases, with 15 bases left in between. The CDR3 DNA sequence: TGTGCCAGCAGCTTTACCGGGACTTTGATAGAGACCCAGTACTTC. It translates to CASSFTGTLIETQYF.

Ten or more counts support this clone. Possible read error: a much larger clone is one base away. The V gene is TRBV6-2 or TRBV6-3, the J gene TRBJ2-2, with 7 bases fitting TRBD1. Germline CDR1 and CDR2: MNHEY and SVGEGT. Losses at the gene ends were 9 bases for V and 3 bases for J; bases not matched to a gene: 10. The CDR3 spans 15 residues. CDR3 loop: CASRPGTAHTGELFF. The DNA for the CDR3 is TGTGCCAGTAGGCCCGGGACAGCTCACACCGGGGAGCTGTTTTTT.

This clone appeared many times. The chain is built from TRBV30 and TRBJ1-6, with 8 bases matching TRBD1. CDR1 and CDR2 (germline): GTSNPN, SVGIG (reference sequence). The CDR3 length is 16 residues. Losses at the gene ends were 0 bases for V and 6 bases for J; bases not matched to a gene: 7. The CDR3 here is CAWSVPGTGGNSPLHF. CDR3 DNA sequence: TGTGCCTGGAGTGTACCGGGAACAGGGGGTAATTCACCCCTCCACTTT.

The CDR3 sequence: CASSYSYQYGYTF. For the CDR3, the DNA is TGTGCCAGCAGTTACTCGTACCAGTACGGCTACACCTTC. The chain has TRBV6-6 and TRBJ1-2; no firm D call. V was trimmed by 0 bases and J by 8 bases, leaving 10 bases between them. The CDR3 has 13 amino acids. Looked up from germline, CDR1 is MNHNY and CDR2 is SVGAGI (reference sequence).

The J gene is TRBJ1-2, the V gene TRBV6-4, with no clear D. Trimming stripped 8 bases from V and 4 bases from J, with 23 bases between. CDR1 MRHNA and CDR2 SNTAGT come from the germline V gene. There are 16 residues in the CDR3. The CDR3 region has the DNA TGTGCCAGCGGGCCCGATAGGGCCCCTACCCTCTATGGCTACACCTTC. As protein: CASGPDRAPTLYGYTF.

The gene calls are TRBV20-1 and TRBJ1-2; 12 bases line up with TRBD1. The V and J ends lost 6 bases and 8 bases, in that order; junction bases with no gene match: 10. Germline CDR1 DFQATT, CDR2 SNEGSKA (reference sequence). CDR3 length equals 14 residues. The CDR3 here is CSATFGTGGRGYTF. CDR3 bases: TGCAGTGCCACCTTCGGGACAGGGGGCCGGGGCTACACCTTC.

This chain uses TRBV11-3 with TRBJ2-2, with 8 bases lining up with TRBD1. CDR1 is SGHNT, CDR2 YENEEA, per germline. The CDR3 consists of 15 residues. With 3 bases clipped from V and 3 bases from J, the junction kept 3 bases outside the gene matches. The CDR3 here is CASSLDRVDTGELFF. The CDR3 bases are TGTGCCAGCAGCTTGGACAGGGTGGACACCGGGGAGCTGTTTTTT. The whole variable domain, remainder taken from reference TRBV11-3 and TRBJ2-2, is EAGVVQSPRYKIIEKKQPVAFWCNPISGHNTLYWYLQNLGQGPELLIRYENEEAVDDSQLPKDRFSAERLKGVDSTLKIQPAELGDSAVYLCASSLDRVDTGELFFGEGSRLTVL.

This clone was recorded many times. V is TRBV20-1 and J is TRBJ2-2; maybe TRBD1 (6 bases). This CDR3 is 17 amino acids long. Germline assignment: CDR1 DFQATT and CDR2 SNEGSKA (reference sequence). Trimming left V 0 bases short and J 3 bases short, with 17 bases between. CDR3 nucleotides: TGCAGTGCTAGAGATAGGGGGATAGCCCACGACACCGGGGAGCTGTTTTTT. Protein: CSARDRGIAHDTGELFF.

This clone rates as medium-sized. The chain carries TRBV6-1 and TRBJ1-6; 8 nucleotides agree with TRBD1. CDR3 length: 15 amino acids. V dropped 7 bases and J dropped 7; count of bases not matched to a gene: 9. Per the germline V gene, CDR1 is MNHNS and CDR2 is SASEGT. CDR3 bases: TGTGCCAGCACCCGGACCCGACAGGGGAATTCACCCCTCCACTTT. Protein product: CASTRTRQGNSPLHF.

The gene calls are TRBV25-1 and TRBJ1-1; 7 bases match TRBD1. The CDR3 is 14 residues long. Germline values: CDR1 MGHDK, CDR2 SYGVNS. Losses at the gene ends were 3 bases for V and 10 bases for J; bases not matched to a gene: 11. Written as DNA, the CDR3 is TGTGCCAGCAGTGACCGTGACAGGGCTCAACGAGCTTTCTTT. Its protein is CASSDRDRAQRAFF.

Judged by abundance, this clone is medium-sized. J is TRBJ2-5 and V is TRBV2, with D maybe TRBD1 (6 bases). From germline, CDR1 is SNHLY and CDR2 FYNNEI. The CDR3 runs to 13 residues. Trimming stripped 6 bases from V and 2 bases from J, with 10 bases between. The CDR3 region has the DNA TGTGCCAGCAGGCGGACAGAACAAGAGACCCAGTACTTC. This encodes CASRRTEQETQYF.

This clone is deemed medium-sized (0.01 to 0.1%). V gene TRBV20-1 combines with J gene TRBJ1-1, with TRBD1 matching 7 bases. The CDR3 loop spans 13 amino acids. J was trimmed by 5 bases and V by 0 bases; bases with no gene match: 3. CDR1 DFQATT and CDR2 SNEGSKA come from the germline V gene (reference sequence). This CDR3 reads CSARDDRETEAFF. The CDR3 region has the DNA TGCAGTGCTAGAGATGACAGGGAGACTGAAGCTTTCTTT.

Sample share makes this clone medium-sized. The genes are TRBV30 and TRBJ2-7, with D perhaps given as TRBD1 or TRBD2 (5 bases each). V lost 0 bases and J lost 2, with 11 bases in between. Germline CDR1 is GTSNPN and CDR2 is SVGIG (reference sequence). This CDR3 region has 14 residues. The CDR3: CAWSVWQGAYEQYF. In nucleotides, the CDR3 is TGTGCCTGGAGTGTCTGGCAGGGAGCCTACGAGCAGTACTTC.

The chain joins TRBV11-2 to TRBJ1-2; D is uncertain. Trimming cost V 3 bases and J 5 bases, with 19 bases left between them. This CDR3 is built from 16 residues. Per germline, CDR1 SGHAT and CDR2 FQNNGV. CDR3 residues: CASSFYLSGESYGYTF. The DNA for the CDR3 is TGTGCCAGCAGCTTTTATCTTTCTGGGGAATCGTATGGCTACACCTTC.

This clone was seen a few times. This chain joins TRBV24-1 and TRBJ1-5, with 7 bases aligning to TRBD1. CDR1 KGHDR and CDR2 SFDVKD come from the germline V gene. The CDR3 is made up of 15 amino acids. After removal of 0 bases from V and 2 bases from J, the junction contained 0 bases not matched to a gene. This CDR3 is CATSDLDRGNQPQHF. The CDR3 nucleotides read TGTGCCACCAGTGATTTGGACAGGGGCAATCAGCCCCAGCATTTT.

In its sample, this clone was seen many times. The chain combines TRBV12-1 with TRBJ2-7; no check of the table's D call, TRBD2, against the DNA was made. TRBV12-1 is a recognized pseudogene. The CDR3 loop spans 18 amino acids. CDR3 sequence (DNA): TGTGCCAGCAGCTCCACCGGGACTAGCGGGAGGCCCTTCTACGAGCAGTACTTC. This encodes CASSSTGTSGRPFYEQYF.

The chain's CDR3 is CASSTRSSGTPIGREQYF. The CDR3, as DNA: TGTGCCAGCAGTACACGGAGTAGCGGGACACCTATTGGTAGGGAGCAGTACTTC. The V call is TRBV27, the J call TRBJ2-7, with TRBD2 identical over 8 bases. The CDR3 runs to 18 residues. Germline V lookup: CDR1 MNHEY, CDR2 SMNVEV (reference sequence). V trimming: 5 bases; J trimming: 7 bases; junction bases outside the gene matches: 22.

There are a few counts of this clone. The chain couples TRBV12-3 or TRBV12-4 to TRBJ2-5; the D call may be TRBD1 or TRBD2 (5 bases each). This CDR3 contains 13 residues. V was pared by 5 bases and J by 5 bases, with 12 bases between. In nucleotides, the CDR3 is TGTGCCAGCAGTAAGAGAGGGGCGGAGACCCAGTACTTC. It codes for CASSKRGAETQYF.

This chain links TRBV25-1 with TRBJ2-7; D gene uncertain. This CDR3 contains 13 residues. The germline V gene encodes CDR1 MGHDK and CDR2 SYGVNS. The V end lost 4 bases, the J end lost 0 bases, and 7 bases lay between the germline ends. The CDR3 region is CASSAYISYEQYF. The CDR3, as DNA: TGTGCCAGCAGTGCCTACATCTCCTACGAGCAGTACTTC.

This clone has just a few counts. V is TRBV6-1 and J is TRBJ1-2; D is uncertain. Germline values: CDR1 MNHNS, CDR2 SASEGT. There are 14 residues in the CDR3. Between the trimmed V and J ends, which lost 6 bases and 0 bases, there was a span of 11 bases. Here the CDR3 DNA reads TGTGCCAGCAGCCTACAGCCAGCTAACTATGGCTACACCTTC. Protein sequence: CASSLQPANYGYTF.

The chain combines TRBV19 with TRBJ1-1; 7 bases align to TRBD1. With V trimmed by 5 bases and J by 4 bases, 16 bases remained unmatched. Germline-derived CDR1 and CDR2 are LNHDA and SQIVND (reference sequence). The CDR3 totals 17 residues. For the CDR3, the DNA is TGTGCCAGTAGTCCGCCCTGGGGGGGGACAGAGTCCACTGAAGCTTTCTTT. The encoded protein is CASSPPWGGTESTEAFF.

In its sample, this clone was seen a few times. The chain uses TRBV11-2 and TRBJ1-2; a possible D gene is TRBD1 (5 bases). V lost 6 bases, J lost 8 bases, and 16 bases lay in between. This CDR3 is built from 13 residues. CDR1 and CDR2 (germline): SGHAT, FQNNGV. This chain's CDR3 is CASSPGLPLGYTF. The CDR3 coding sequence is TGTGCCAGCAGTCCAGGGCTGCCCCTGGGCTACACCTTC. Drawing the rest from reference TRBV11-2 and TRBJ1-2, the complete variable domain is EAGVAQSPRYKIIEKRQSVAFWCNPISGHATLYWYQQILGQGPKLLIQFQNNGVVDDSQLPKDRFSAERLKGVDSTLKIQPAKLEDSAVYLCASSPGLPLGYTFGSGTRLTVV.

CDR3 sequence: CASRPWPRGRYEQYF. CDR3 DNA sequence: TGTGCCAGCAGACCATGGCCACGGGGGCGGTACGAGCAGTACTTC. V usage is TRBV5-5 and J usage is TRBJ2-7; either TRBD1 or TRBD2 may fit D (6 bases each). The CDR3 is made up of 15 amino acids. V lost 5 bases to trimming and J lost 4 bases, with 19 bases between them. Germline V gene data show CDR1 as SGHKS and CDR2 as YYEKEE (reference sequence).

There are a few counts of this clone. Compared with germline, one end of the junction differs, possibly owing to a read error. The rearrangement uses TRBV6-2 or TRBV6-3 and TRBJ1-2; D remains ambiguous. The CDR3 totals 17 residues. Germline V gives CDR1 MNHEY, CDR2 SVGEGT. DNA of the CDR3: TGTGTCAGCAGTTACTCGTCCTTGAGGTATTTTAACTATGGCTACACCTTC. As protein: CVSSYSSLRYFNYGYTF.

The J gene is TRBJ1-5, the V gene TRBV5-5, with D perhaps TRBD1 (5 bases). Trimming pared 4 bases from V and 4 bases from J, leaving 18 bases between. CDR1 and CDR2 (germline): SGHKS, YYEKEE (reference sequence). The CDR3 covers 16 residues. DNA of the CDR3: TGTGCCAGCAGCCCCCAGCCGACAGCCTTTAATCAGCCCCAGCATTTT. Protein: CASSPQPTAFNQPQHF.

CDR3 loop: CAVSQGSETQYF. The CDR3 DNA is TGTGCCGTCAGCCAAGGGTCCGAAACGCAGTATTTT. The chain has TRBV4-2 and TRBJ2-3, with D unresolved. Looked up from germline, CDR1 is LGHNA and CDR2 is YNFKEQ. The CDR3 length is 12 residues. V shed 11 bases and J shed 9 bases, with 18 bases lying between them.